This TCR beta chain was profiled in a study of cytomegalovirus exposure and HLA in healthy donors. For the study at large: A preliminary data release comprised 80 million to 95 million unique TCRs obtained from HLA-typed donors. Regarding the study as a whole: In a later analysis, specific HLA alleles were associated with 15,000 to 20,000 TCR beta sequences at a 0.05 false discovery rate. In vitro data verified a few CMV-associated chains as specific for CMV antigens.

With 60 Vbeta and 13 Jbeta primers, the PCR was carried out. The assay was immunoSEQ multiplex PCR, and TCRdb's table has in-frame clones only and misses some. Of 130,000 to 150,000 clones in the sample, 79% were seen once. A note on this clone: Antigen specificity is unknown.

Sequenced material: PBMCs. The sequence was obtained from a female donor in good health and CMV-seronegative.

The CDR3 DNA follows: TGTGCCAGCAGCTTCTCGGCAGGGGGGTACTTC. Amino acids: CASSFSAGGYF. The gene calls are TRBV5-8 and TRBJ2-5; 7 nucleotides agree with TRBD1. Germline loops: CDR1 SGHTS, CDR2 YDEGEE. The CDR3 contains 11 residues. Unmatched junction bases numbered 5, after V lost 2 bases and J lost 13 bases.